A single sample is the source of the 5 T cell receptor beta chains below, sequenced in a study of read filtering for tumor transcriptome and immune sequencing. Molecular barcoded adaptors covering alpha/delta and beta/gamma chains were used on around 370 ng RNA. TCRdb passed the reads through MiXCR, listing each CDR3 protein once. Of thousands of distinct CDR3 sequences listed, 16% are singletons. The sequenced sample was a population of CD138-negative cells sorted from bone marrow. These receptors came from a donor over 35 with multiple myeloma.

The sample holds many counts of this clonotype. This chain links TRBV28 with TRBJ2-5; D may be TRBD1 (5 bases). Germline V gene data show CDR1 as MDHEN and CDR2 as SYDVKM. Deletions cut 8 bases from V and 5 bases from J, with 15 bases between. This CDR3 is built from 13 residues. The CDR3 DNA reads as TGTGCCAGCTGCACAGGTTCAGGGGAGACCCAGTACTTC. Its protein is CASCTGSGETQYF.

This clonotype is deemed medium-sized. The chain carries TRBV20-1 and TRBJ2-1; 10 nucleotides line up with TRBD2. In germline, CDR1 is DFQATT, CDR2 SNEGSKA (reference sequence). The junction had 8 bases not matched to a gene; V was cut back by 6 bases and J by 0 bases. The CDR3 is 16 amino acids. The CDR3 DNA reads TGCAGTGCGTCTAGCGGGAGAATTAGCTCCTACAATGAGCAGTTCTTC. This codes for CSASSGRISSYNEQFF.

This clonotype was observed at least ten times. The chain has TRBV11-1 and TRBJ1-2; D is ambiguous. V was clipped by 5 bases and J by 4 bases, with 11 bases between them. Germline assignment: CDR1 SGHAT and CDR2 FQDESV (reference sequence). This CDR3 spans 13 amino acids. The chain's CDR3 is CASSPGRSYGYTF. CDR3 nucleotide sequence: TGTGCCAGCAGCCCAGGACGGAGCTATGGCTACACCTTC.

Turning to this clonotype: Its ends do not fully match the called genes, so a read error is possible. The chain joins TRBV20-1 to TRBJ2-2; 7 bases fit TRBD1. The germline V gene encodes CDR1 DFQATT and CDR2 SNEGSKA (reference sequence). The CDR3 has 13 amino acids. The CDR3 reads CSAPTGNAGELFF. The CDR3 DNA reads as TGCAGTGCCCCGACAGGGAACGCCGGGGAGCTGTTTTTT.

In the case of this clonotype: At one boundary the junction diverges from the germline segment, which might be a read error. The V gene is TRBV20-1, the J gene TRBJ2-2; the D gene is possibly TRBD1 (5 bases). The V gene's germline CDR1 is DFQATT and CDR2 SNEGSKA (reference sequence). CDR3 size: 13 residues. CDR3 amino acids: CTASATETRELFF. The DNA for the CDR3 is TGCACTGCTAGTGCGACAGAAACCCGGGAGCTGTTTTTT.